This entry describes one T cell receptor (beta chain). Repertoires were generated with immunoSEQ multiplex PCR, while TCRdb's copy carries only in-frame clones and drops some. The sample has approximately 12,000 clones, 70% to 80% seen once. The sample belongs to a study of sequential checkpoint blockade in melanoma. Treatment indicated: randomized to nivolumab then ipilimumab (arm A) or the reverse (arm B). The germline CDR1 and CDR2 sequences are SGHRS and YFSETQ. The germline V and J ends were trimmed by 4 bases and 6 bases, with 20 bases remaining between them. This CDR3 region has 15 residues. The sequences come from CD8+ T cells sorted from blood (inferred from file names), collected from a patient given nivolumab and ipilimumab in sequence. V and J are TRBV5-1 and TRBJ2-7; D might be TRBD2 (6 bases). This TCR derives from a human patient with melanoma. Some clones in this sample may be carry-over from other donors' samples. This chain's CDR3 is CASSPYRPVGGEQYF. CDR3 sequence (DNA): TGCGCCAGCAGCCCTTACCGCCCGGTGGGGGGCGAGCAGTACTTC.